This TCR beta chain was profiled in a study of shared clonotypes between healthy human individuals. General study findings and limits: Non-shared clonotypes showed lower generation probabilities than clonotypes common to all four donors.

About this clone itself: Its antigen is currently unknown.

Clones were sequenced by immunoSEQ multiplex PCR, and TCRdb holds only the in-frame ones, with some missing. The sample lists more than 2 million clones; 85% to 95% were seen once. The V gene's germline CDR1 is SGHVS and CDR2 FNYEAQ. The CDR3 has 15 residues. J lost 3 bases, V lost 5 bases, and 9 bases had no gene match. The sequence was obtained from a man aged 18 to 30 in good health. This sequence joins TRBV7-6 and TRBJ2-7; 8 bases agree with TRBD1. Sequenced material: naive CD4+ T cells sorted from blood. Subset indicated: CD45RA+ positively selected. The CDR3 DNA is TGTGCCAGCAGCCCCGGACAGGGTTGGAACTACGAGCAGTACTTC. Translation gives CASSPGQGWNYEQYF.